The 30 T cell receptor beta chains below were found in one sample sequenced in a study of cytomegalovirus exposure and HLA in healthy donors (dated by TCRdb to about 2017). Preparation of the library involved the immunoSEQ multiplex PCR assay. For the multiplex PCR, a mixture combining 60 forward primers for TCR Vbeta segments and 13 reverse primers for TCR Jbeta segments was used. TCRdb's version of the immuneACCESS table is confined to in-frame rearrangements and falls short of the full clone set. An unresolved V gene accounts for under half of the shortfall where checked; the remainder is of unknown origin. This sample has about 130,000 clones in its table, and around four fifths of those were observed once. The ten top clones hold under 5.5% of the sample. The sample consisted of PBMCs. These TCRs come from a man aged 25 to 40 in good health.

The chain carries TRBV5-4 and TRBJ2-7; 9 bases agree with TRBD2. Germline V CDR1 and CDR2: SGHNT, YYREEE (reference sequence). The ends lost 4 bases at V and 5 bases at J; junction bases unmatched: 10. The CDR3 is 15 residues long. This chain's CDR3 is CASSPWREGRHEQYF. As DNA, the CDR3 is TGTGCCAGCAGCCCCTGGCGGGAGGGCCGTCACGAGCAGTACTTC.

This clone has only a few counts. The V and J genes are TRBV7-9 and TRBJ1-2, with D perhaps TRBD1 (6 bases). Between the trimmed V and J ends, which lost 5 bases and 4 bases, there was a span of 14 bases. Germline values: CDR1 SEHNR, CDR2 FQNEAQ (reference sequence). The CDR3 has 14 amino acids. The DNA of the CDR3 is TGTGCCAGCAGCCGCCGGCTGGACAGCTATGGCTACACCTTC. This encodes CASSRRLDSYGYTF.

This chain links TRBV19 with TRBJ2-3; 12 bases match TRBD2. Unmatched junction bases numbered 3, after V lost 7 bases and J lost 4 bases. CDR1 and CDR2 from the germline V gene are LNHDA and SQIVND (reference sequence). This CDR3 spans 14 amino acids. In DNA, the CDR3 is TGTGCCAGTACTAGCGGGAGGGGTGCAGATACGCAGTATTTT. Residues: CASTSGRGADTQYF.

This chain uses TRBV4-1 with TRBJ1-4; 8 nucleotides align to TRBD1. This CDR3 is built from 15 residues. Germline V gene lookup returns CDR1 MGHRA and CDR2 YSYEKL. The V and J ends lost 1 base and 5 bases, in that order; junction bases with no gene match: 3. DNA for the CDR3: TGCGCCAGCAGCCAAGTCACAGGGGGAAATGAAAAACTGTTTTTT. Its translation is CASSQVTGGNEKLFF.

The chain is built from TRBV29-1 and TRBJ2-1, with a weak D call TRBD2 (6 bases). Trimming left V 3 bases short and J 3 bases short, with 18 bases between. CDR3 length: 16 residues. Germline values: CDR1 SQVTM, CDR2 ANQGSEA. The CDR3 DNA reads as TGCAGCGTTGAGGCCCCCGGATGGGAGGACTACAATGAGCAGTTCTTC. It codes for CSVEAPGWEDYNEQFF.

About this clone itself: Compared with germline, one end of the junction differs, possibly owing to a read error. The same CDR3 also results from other DNA sequences found in this sample. This sequence joins TRBV7-9 and TRBJ1-1; 8 bases match TRBD1. CDR3 length: 14 amino acids. Germline V CDR1 and CDR2: SEHNR, FQNEAQ (reference sequence). In DNA form, the CDR3 reads TGTTCCAGCAGCCTCGGACAGGGGAACACTGAAGCTTTCTTT. Translation: CSSSLGQGNTEAFF.

The V gene is TRBV7-6, the J gene TRBJ2-3; possible D gene TRBD2, 5 bases. The CDR3 covers 16 residues. V lost 3 bases and J lost 1, with 14 bases in between. Germline V gene sequence: CDR1 SGHVS, CDR2 FNYEAQ. CDR3 residues: CASSFPSGAGTDTQYF. DNA for the CDR3: TGTGCCAGCAGCTTCCCCAGTGGAGCGGGCACAGATACGCAGTATTTT.

V is TRBV5-1 and J is TRBJ2-3; D may be TRBD2 (6 bases). Germline assignment: CDR1 SGHRS and CDR2 YFSETQ. The V end lost 5 bases, the J end lost 1 base, and 17 bases lay between the germline ends. The CDR3 contains 16 residues. For the CDR3, the DNA is TGCGCCAGCAGTTTTGCCACGGGACTCCGCACAGATACGCAGTATTTT. Protein product: CASSFATGLRTDTQYF. The whole variable domain, remainder taken from reference TRBV5-1 and TRBJ2-3, is KAGVTQTPRYLIKTRGQQVTLSCSPISGHRSVSWYQQTPGQGLQFLFEYFSETQRNKGNFPGRFSGRQFSNSRSEMNVSTLELGDSALYLCASSFATGLRTDTQYFGPGTRLTVL.

The chain employs TRBV4-3 and TRBJ1-1; D gene unclear. Trimming removed 0 bases from V and 5 bases from J, with 10 bases in between. The CDR3 runs to 14 residues. In germline, CDR1 is LGHNA, CDR2 YSLEER. CDR3 amino acids: CASSQEKVRTEAFF. The DNA of the CDR3 is TGCGCCAGCAGCCAAGAGAAGGTCAGGACTGAAGCTTTCTTT.

J is TRBJ2-2 and V is TRBV9; 7 positions agree with TRBD2. CDR3 length: 13 amino acids. J lost 16 bases, V lost 0 bases, and 9 bases had no gene match. Germline V CDR1 and CDR2: SGDLS, YYNGEE. This CDR3 reads CASSVADGRRRFF. The CDR3 DNA sequence: TGTGCCAGCAGCGTAGCTGACGGGAGGCGTCGGTTTTTT. Full variable domain (missing parts from reference TRBV9 and TRBJ2-2): DSGVTQTPKHLITATGQRVTLRCSPRSGDLSVYWYQQSLDQGLQFLIQYYNGEERAKGNILERFSAQQFPDLHSELNLSSLELGDSALYFCASSVADGRRRFFGEGSRLTVL.

Concerning this clone: An end of the junction does not agree with germline; a read error may underlie this. The chain uses TRBV7-9 and TRBJ2-7, with D uncertain. Looked up from germline, CDR1 is SEHNR and CDR2 is FQNEAQ (reference sequence). CDR3 length equals 14 residues. The CDR3 bases are TGTTCCAGCAGCTTAGCAGGTCAGGTCTACGAGCAGTACTTC. It encodes CSSSLAGQVYEQYF.

The chain employs TRBV7-9 and TRBJ2-1, with TRBD1 matching over 11 bases. Germline values: CDR1 SEHNR, CDR2 FQNEAQ (reference sequence). V dropped 5 bases and J dropped 6; count of bases not matched to a gene: 6. The CDR3 covers 15 residues. CDR3 DNA sequence: TGTGCCAGCAGCCAAGGGACAGGGGGTGGCAATGAGCAGTTCTTC. Translation: CASSQGTGGGNEQFF.

The chain links TRBV7-3 to TRBJ1-4, with 8 positions matching TRBD1. Germline CDR1 and CDR2: SGHTA and FQGTGA. The length of the CDR3 is 13 residues. V lost 4 bases, J lost 8 bases, and 3 bases stayed unmatched. CDR3 sequence: CASSSRTGEKLFF. Written as DNA, the CDR3 is TGTGCCAGCAGCTCCCGGACAGGGGAAAAACTGTTTTTT. Full variable domain (outside the CDR3, taken from reference TRBV7-3 and TRBJ1-4): GAGVSQTPSNKVTEKGKYVELRCDPISGHTALYWYRQSLGQGPEFLIYFQGTGAADDSGLPNDRFFAVRPEGSVSTLKIQRTERGDSAVYLCASSSRTGEKLFFGSGTQLSVL.

The rearrangement uses TRBV10-2 and TRBJ2-1, with D tentatively TRBD2 (5 bases). CDR1 WSHSY and CDR2 SAAADI come from the germline V gene. The V and J ends lost 6 bases and 0 bases respectively, with 15 bases between them. This CDR3 contains 16 residues. The DNA for the CDR3 is TGCGCCAGCAGCCCGAATCTAGGGAGCTCCTACAATGAGCAGTTCTTC. Encoded protein: CASSPNLGSSYNEQFF.

The chain carries TRBV29-1 and TRBJ1-2, with D perhaps TRBD1 (5 bases). This CDR3 region has 12 residues. Germline V lookup: CDR1 SQVTM, CDR2 ANQGSEA. CDR3 coding DNA: TGCACCTACGAGACAGAACCCTATGGCTACACCTTC. Its translation: CTYETEPYGYTF.

The CDR3 nucleotides are TGTGCCAGCAGCGGCCGGACAGGGCCAGATACGCAGTATTTT. Its protein is CASSGRTGPDTQYF. The rearrangement links TRBV7-2 to TRBJ2-3, with TRBD1 identical over 8 bases. J lost 4 bases, V lost 5 bases, and 5 bases had no gene match. This CDR3 is built from 14 residues. Germline V gene sequence: CDR1 SGHTA, CDR2 FQGNSA. The entire variable domain, with the rest obtained from reference TRBV7-2 and TRBJ2-3, is as follows: GAGVSQSPSNKVTEKGKDVELRCDPISGHTALYWYRQSLGQGLEFLIYFQGNSAPDKSGLPSDRFSAERTGGSVSTLTIQRTQQEDSAVYLCASSGRTGPDTQYFGPGTRLTVL.

The chain joins TRBV6-5 to TRBJ2-1; 8 nucleotides align to TRBD1. There are 13 residues in the CDR3. Trimming took 7 bases from V and 12 from J; bases not matched to a gene: 11. Germline CDR1 is MNHEY and CDR2 is SVGAGI. The CDR3 spells CASNQNRGKGQFF. CDR3 nucleotides: TGTGCCAGCAACCAAAACAGGGGGAAGGGGCAGTTCTTC.

This rearrangement joins TRBV10-3 to TRBJ1-1; 8 bases map to TRBD1. The CDR3 is 14 residues long. The V and J ends lost 7 bases and 3 bases, in that order; junction bases with no gene match: 7. The germline CDR1 and CDR2 sequences are ENHRY and SYGVKD. The CDR3 loop is CAITADRVYTEAFF. DNA for the CDR3: TGTGCCATCACCGCGGACAGGGTCTACACTGAAGCTTTCTTT.

The J gene is TRBJ2-1, the V gene TRBV5-1; TRBD2 agrees at 7 bases. The germline CDR1 and CDR2 sequences are SGHRS and YFSETQ. This CDR3 is built from 14 residues. V was clipped by 4 bases and J by 6 bases; unmatched bases: 7. The CDR3 nucleotides are TGCGCCAGCAGCACCGGGGAGGGAGGCAATGAGCAGTTCTTC. Translated: CASSTGEGGNEQFF. Using reference TRBV5-1 and TRBJ2-1 for the parts outside the CDR3, the full variable domain is KAGVTQTPRYLIKTRGQQVTLSCSPISGHRSVSWYQQTPGQGLQFLFEYFSETQRNKGNFPGRFSGRQFSNSRSEMNVSTLELGDSALYLCASSTGEGGNEQFFGPGTRLTVL.

CDR3 residues: CATRLAGKETQYF. CDR3 bases: TGTGCCACACGACTAGCGGGAAAAGAGACCCAGTACTTC. The chain employs TRBV19 and TRBJ2-5, with TRBD2 matching over 11 bases. Unmatched junction bases numbered 4, after V lost 10 bases and J lost 3 bases. The germline V gene encodes CDR1 LNHDA and CDR2 SQIVND (reference sequence). This CDR3 region has 13 residues.

CDR3 DNA: TGTGCCAGCAGCGCGCCCCCAGGACTAGCGGGCAACTACGAGCAGTACTTC. The encoded protein is CASSAPPGLAGNYEQYF. The V call is TRBV5-8, the J call TRBJ2-7; 11 bases agree with TRBD2. V dropped 4 bases and J dropped 3; count of bases not matched to a gene: 12. The CDR3 has 17 amino acids. The germline V gene has CDR1 SGHTS and CDR2 YDEGEE.

V is TRBV7-6 and J is TRBJ1-2; D gene uncertain. There are 15 residues in the CDR3. Germline CDR1 and CDR2: SGHVS and FNYEAQ. The V and J ends lost 5 bases and 4 bases respectively, with 17 bases between them. The CDR3: CASSRRYGASYGYTF. The CDR3 DNA reads TGTGCCAGCAGCCGTCGGTACGGTGCCTCCTATGGCTACACCTTC.

The genes are TRBV5-1 and TRBJ2-5; D is possibly TRBD2 (5 bases). Germline V gives CDR1 SGHRS, CDR2 YFSETQ. The V gene lost 4 bases and the J gene lost 4 bases, with 17 bases spanning the gap. The CDR3 extends over 15 amino acids. CDR3 nucleotides: TGCGCCAGCAGCCTTCGGACTCGCGCGACAGAGACCCAGTACTTC. Its protein is CASSLRTRATETQYF.

V gene TRBV11-1 combines with J gene TRBJ2-1; 14 nucleotides line up with TRBD2. The CDR3 spans 16 residues. Germline CDR1 SGHAT, CDR2 FQDESV (reference sequence). The ends lost 6 bases at V and 6 bases at J; junction bases unmatched: 7. The CDR3 DNA sequence: TGTGCCAGCAGGCCCGGACTAGCGGGAGGTTCCAATGAGCAGTTCTTC. Residues: CASRPGLAGGSNEQFF. Full variable domain (rest looked up from reference TRBV11-1 and TRBJ2-1): EAEVAQSPRYKITEKSQAVAFWCDPISGHATLYWYRQILGQGPELLVQFQDESVVDDSQLPKDRFSAERLKGVDSTLKIQPAELGDSAMYLCASRPGLAGGSNEQFFGPGTRLTVL.

This chain joins TRBV2 and TRBJ2-1; 7 bases map to TRBD2. This CDR3 contains 13 residues. CDR1 and CDR2 from the germline V gene are SNHLY and FYNNEI. V dropped 10 bases and J dropped 6; count of bases not matched to a gene: 9. The CDR3, as DNA: TGTGCCACTCAGTGGGACTACACCAATGAGCAGTTCTTC. The encoded protein is CATQWDYTNEQFF.

This clone occurred once. The J gene is TRBJ2-5, the V gene TRBV18, with D perhaps matching TRBD1 (6 bases). Germline assignment: CDR1 KGHSH and CDR2 LQKENI. The length of the CDR3 is 15 residues. V was clipped by 1 base and J by 5 bases, with 14 bases between them. For the CDR3, the DNA is TGTGCCAGCTCACCACGACAGGAACGGTTGGAGACCCAGTACTTC. Encoded protein: CASSPRQERLETQYF.

The rearrangement links TRBV10-3 to TRBJ1-1; the match to TRBD1 covers 9 bases. The CDR3 length is 15 residues. With 6 bases clipped from V and 4 bases from J, the junction kept 9 bases outside the gene matches. Looked up from germline, CDR1 is ENHRY and CDR2 is SYGVKD. CDR3 protein: CAIRLTGGVGTEAFF. The CDR3 DNA is TGTGCCATCAGGTTAACAGGGGGCGTGGGCACTGAAGCTTTCTTT.

The chain carries TRBV19 and TRBJ2-5, with 8 bases that match TRBD1. With 7 bases clipped from V and 5 bases from J, the junction kept 9 bases outside the gene matches. CDR1 and CDR2 from the germline V gene are LNHDA and SQIVND (reference sequence). This CDR3 has 14 amino acids. CDR3 in amino acids: CASTSDRAGETQYF. The CDR3 nucleotides are TGTGCCAGTACCTCGGACAGGGCCGGCGAGACCCAGTACTTC.

V is TRBV9 and J is TRBJ2-3, with TRBD1 identical over 8 bases. This CDR3 spans 14 amino acids. CDR1 and CDR2 (germline): SGDLS, YYNGEE. V was clipped by 0 bases and J by 11 bases; unmatched bases: 8. Here the CDR3 reads CASSVGDLGTGQYF. CDR3 in DNA: TGTGCCAGCAGCGTAGGGGATTTGGGGACAGGGCAGTATTTT.

The chain is built from TRBV6-1 and TRBJ1-2, with D hard to call. CDR1 MNHNS and CDR2 SASEGT come from the germline V gene. Deletions cut 6 bases from V and 1 base from J, with 6 bases between. The CDR3 totals 12 residues. The CDR3 DNA reads TGTGCCAGCAGCGAGATTAACTATGGCTACACCTTC. It is translated as CASSEINYGYTF.